Presented here are 10 T cell receptor beta chains from one specimen sequenced in a study of T cell responses to AZD1222 COVID-19 vaccine. The data were produced by immunoSEQ multiplex PCR, yet TCRdb's version contains in-frame clones alone and is incomplete. The table records roughly 100,000 clones, about nine tenths of them present only once. Sequences were derived from peripheral blood, sampled on day 0 of AZD1222 vaccination. All receptors derive from an adult in good health.

The rearrangement uses TRBV10-1 and TRBJ2-1, with no clear D. The CDR3 loop spans 13 amino acids. Trimming shortened V by 5 bases and J by 8 bases, and 13 bases separated the two germline ends. Germline V gene data show CDR1 as WNHNN and CDR2 as SYGVQD (reference sequence). CDR3 loop: CASSRSDGDEQFF. In nucleotides, the CDR3 is TGCGCCAGCAGTCGATCGGATGGAGATGAGCAGTTCTTC.

V and J are TRBV4-2 and TRBJ2-1, with TRBD2 identical over 11 bases. The CDR3 consists of 18 residues. In germline, CDR1 is LGHNA, CDR2 YNFKEQ. The J segment lost 7 bases and the V segment lost 1 base, leaving 12 bases of the junction unmatched. CDR3 sequence reads: CASSQVGDSGGASNEQFF. DNA for the CDR3: TGTGCCAGCAGCCAAGTTGGCGATAGCGGGGGGGCCTCAAATGAGCAGTTCTTC.

The rearrangement joins TRBV4-1 to TRBJ1-2; no firm D call. Germline V gives CDR1 MGHRA, CDR2 YSYEKL. The CDR3 contains 12 residues. V was pared by 0 bases and J by 7 bases, with 6 bases between. CDR3 loop: CASSQELSGYTF. The CDR3 DNA is TGCGCCAGCAGCCAAGAATTATCTGGCTACACCTTC.

V and J are TRBV28 and TRBJ1-5, with 8 bases fitting TRBD1. Germline V gene sequence: CDR1 MDHEN, CDR2 SYDVKM. The V gene end was trimmed by 7 bases and the J gene end by 5 bases; junction bases not matched to a gene: 7. This CDR3 contains 14 residues. Written as DNA, the CDR3 is TGTGCCAGCAACCAGGACAGGGACGATCAGCCCCAGCATTTT. Protein product: CASNQDRDDQPQHF.

This clone was counted a single time. The V and J genes are TRBV29-1 and TRBJ1-1, with a weak D call TRBD1 (6 bases). The V end was cut by 6 bases, the J end by 5 bases, with 16 bases between. CDR3 length: 13 residues. Germline loops: CDR1 SQVTM, CDR2 ANQGSEA. The DNA for the CDR3 is TGCAGCGTGAGACAGGCCGAGGGAACTGAAGCTTTCTTT. Translated: CSVRQAEGTEAFF.

The chain couples TRBV4-2 to TRBJ2-1; perhaps TRBD1 as D (5 bases). Trimming removed 1 base from V and 6 bases from J, with 13 bases in between. CDR3 length equals 15 residues. Per germline, CDR1 LGHNA and CDR2 YNFKEQ. CDR3 sequence reads: CASSQVTQGPNEQFF. As DNA, the CDR3 is TGTGCCAGCAGCCAAGTTACTCAGGGTCCCAATGAGCAGTTCTTC.

CDR3 loop: CASSQDRGSNQPQHF. The DNA of the CDR3 is TGCGCCAGCAGCCAAGATCGGGGTAGCAATCAGCCCCAGCATTTT. V gene TRBV4-3 combines with J gene TRBJ1-5; no reliable D call. CDR3 size: 15 residues. Trimming cost V 0 bases and J 0 bases, with 6 bases left between them. CDR1 is LGHNA, CDR2 YSLEER, per germline.

The chain carries TRBV14 and TRBJ1-4; D ambiguous. CDR1 and CDR2 from the germline V gene are SGHDN and FVKESK. The CDR3 sequence is 13 residues long. Trimming stripped 4 bases from V and 0 bases from J, with 3 bases between. The CDR3 region has the DNA TGTGCCAGCAGCCCCGCAACTAATGAAAAACTGTTTTTT. Amino acids: CASSPATNEKLFF.

This CDR3 reads CASSLGHPNSYNEQFF. Here the CDR3 DNA reads TGTGCCAGCAGCCTAGGGCATCCCAACTCCTACAATGAGCAGTTCTTC. This chain connects TRBV3-1 (or the pseudogene TRBV3-2) to TRBJ2-1, with D hard to call. The CDR3 spans 16 residues. V was pared by 4 bases and J by 0 bases, with 13 bases between. In germline, CDR1 is LGHDT, CDR2 YNNKEL (reference sequence).

This chain uses TRBV6-2 or TRBV6-3 with TRBJ1-1, with D unresolved. Trimming pared 5 bases from V and 3 bases from J, leaving 13 bases between. This CDR3 contains 14 residues. CDR1 is MNHEY, CDR2 SVGEGT, per germline. The CDR3 sequence: CASSRALGYTEAFF. CDR3 sequence (DNA): TGTGCCAGCAGTAGGGCTTTGGGGTACACTGAAGCTTTCTTT.